These 31 T cell receptor beta chains originate from one sample sequenced in a study of T cell repertoires in aging, cancer and after chemotherapy. Amplification of TCR beta used genomic DNA extracted from peripheral blood. Rearranged V-D-J TRB sequences were amplified with a mixed TRB-A/B primer pool. MiXCR, run by TCRdb on the multiplex PCR reads, gives a single entry per CDR3 protein. The table has roughly 3,000 distinct CDR3 sequences, around 28% seen once. Sequencing input: blood. The receptors were sampled from a human donor in good health.

The chain has TRBV7-9 and TRBJ2-5; 7 bases match TRBD1. Trimming took 5 bases from V and 4 from J; bases not matched to a gene: 4. This CDR3 has 13 amino acids. Per the germline V gene, CDR1 is SEHNR and CDR2 is FQNEAQ (reference sequence). In DNA form, the CDR3 reads TGTGCCAGCAGCCCGAGGGGGCCAGAGACCCAGTACTTC. Translation gives CASSPRGPETQYF.

The V gene is TRBV6-1, the J gene TRBJ2-7; 9 bases align to TRBD1. CDR3 length equals 13 residues. CDR1 is MNHNS, CDR2 SASEGT, per germline. The trim removed 8 bases at V and 4 bases at J, leaving 6 bases unmatched. The CDR3 coding sequence is TGTGCCAGCGGGCCGGGACAGGGTTACGAGCAGTACTTC. It translates to CASGPGQGYEQYF.

In this sample, this clonotype is medium-sized. The rearrangement joins TRBV18 to TRBJ1-6; TRBD1 agrees at 7 bases. Germline CDR1 KGHSH, CDR2 LQKENI. V lost 2 bases and J lost 8; bases outside the gene matches: 6. This CDR3 has 15 amino acids. The CDR3 reads CASSPDRAEDSPLHF. CDR3 in DNA: TGTGCCAGCTCACCAGACAGGGCCGAGGATTCACCCCTCCACTTT.

In this sample, this clonotype is medium-sized. V is TRBV13 and J is TRBJ1-1; D is undetermined. V lost 0 bases, J lost 7 bases, and 6 bases lay in between. The CDR3 spans 12 residues. Germline CDR1 is PRHDT and CDR2 is FYEKMQ (reference sequence). For the CDR3, the DNA is TGTGCCAGCAGCTTAGGTGGCAGTGAAGCTTTCTTT. This translates into CASSLGGSEAFF.

In the case of this clonotype: A read error may be the cause here, since a much bigger clone is one base away. The V gene is TRBV19, the J gene TRBJ2-1, with 7 bases lining up with TRBD2. CDR1 and CDR2 (germline): LNHDA, SQIVND (reference sequence). J gave up 9 bases and V 9 bases, and 11 bases lay outside the gene matches. The CDR3 loop spans 13 amino acids. CDR3 residues: CASGTLCGSEQFF. In DNA, the CDR3 is TGTGCCAGCGGGACCCTATGCGGGAGTGAGCAGTTCTTC.

The rearrangement joins TRBV5-1 to TRBJ2-7; D may correspond to TRBD1 or TRBD2 (5 bases each). CDR1 is SGHRS, CDR2 YFSETQ, per germline. Trimming shortened V by 3 bases and J by 4 bases, and 17 bases separated the two germline ends. The CDR3 spans 15 residues. The DNA of the CDR3 is TGCGCCAGCAGCTCGGAACCGGGACCCTCTTACGAGCAGTACTTC. Encoded protein: CASSSEPGPSYEQYF.

This clonotype is judged medium-sized. The chain employs TRBV6-5 and TRBJ2-7; D unclear. Trimming shortened V by 4 bases and J by 2 bases, and 18 bases separated the two germline ends. The CDR3 covers 16 residues. CDR1 MNHEY and CDR2 SVGAGI come from the germline V gene. The CDR3: CASSSALPRYTYEQYF. CDR3 nucleotide sequence: TGTGCCAGCAGTTCCGCTCTACCAAGGTACACCTACGAGCAGTACTTC.

This clonotype is medium-sized (0.01 to 0.1%). V gene TRBV15 combines with J gene TRBJ1-3; tentative D call: TRBD1 (5 bases). The V gene lost 4 bases and the J gene lost 2 bases, with 15 bases spanning the gap. The CDR3 totals 16 residues. Germline values: CDR1 LNHNV, CDR2 YYDKDF (reference sequence). CDR3 DNA sequence: TGTGCCACCAGCACCCCGGGACTTATGACTGGAAACACCATATATTTT. Translation: CATSTPGLMTGNTIYF.

A few counts support this clonotype. The chain is built from TRBV12-3 or TRBV12-4 and TRBJ2-2, with D possibly matching TRBD2 (6 bases). The CDR3 spans 15 residues. Trimming took off 2 bases at V and 6 bases at J, with 13 bases between the two ends. CDR3 residues: CASSLRGRRAGELFF. The DNA for the CDR3 is TGTGCCAGCAGTTTACGAGGGAGGAGGGCCGGGGAGCTGTTTTTT.

This clonotype was counted a few times. The chain links TRBV24-1 to TRBJ1-5; the D is unclear. CDR1 is KGHDR and CDR2 is SFDVKD in the germline V gene. This CDR3 contains 14 residues. V shed 6 bases and J shed 5 bases, with 13 bases lying between them. The CDR3 region is CATSLSGSDQPQHF. The DNA for the CDR3 is TGTGCCACCAGTTTGTCAGGAAGTGATCAGCCCCAGCATTTT.

Judged by abundance, this clonotype is medium-sized (0.01 to 0.1%). This chain links TRBV18 with TRBJ2-1, with 13 bases that match TRBD2. Germline CDR1 KGHSH, CDR2 LQKENI. V shed 6 bases, J shed 9 bases, and the junction held 11 bases outside the gene matches. The CDR3 sequence is 16 residues long. The CDR3 DNA sequence: TGTGCCAGCTCCCTCACCGGGACTAGCGGGGTCGGTGAGCAGTTCTTC. This encodes CASSLTGTSGVGEQFF. Variable domain in full (rest from reference TRBV18 and TRBJ2-1): NAGVMQNPRHLVRRRGQEARLRCSPMKGHSHVYWYRQLPEEGLKFMVYLQKENIIDESGMPKERFSAEFPKEGPSILRIQQVVRGDSAAYFCASSLTGTSGVGEQFFGPGTRLTVL.

By its share, this clonotype is medium-sized. The chain carries TRBV6-4 and TRBJ2-2, with D perhaps matching TRBD1 (5 bases). CDR1 and CDR2 (germline): MRHNA, SNTAGT. Trimming removed 2 bases at V and 4 bases at J, with 5 bases between. The CDR3 covers 13 residues. This CDR3 reads CASSDRGTGELFF. The CDR3 bases are TGTGCCAGCAGTGACAGGGGCACCGGGGAGCTGTTTTTT.

This clonotype was found a few times. The chain employs TRBV11-3 and TRBJ1-5; D unclear. The CDR3 has 11 residues. The germline V gene encodes CDR1 SGHNT and CDR2 YENEEA. V was shortened by 5 bases and J by 3 bases, with 2 bases between the two germline ends. The CDR3 nucleotides are TGTGCCAGCAGCCTCAATCAGCCCCAGCATTTT. The encoded protein is CASSLNQPQHF.

The CDR3 sequence is CASSPPRLAGGLYNEQFF. The CDR3, as DNA: TGTGCCAGCAGCCCTCCCCGACTAGCGGGAGGGCTCTACAATGAGCAGTTCTTC. The rearrangement links TRBV11-2 to TRBJ2-1, with 14 nucleotides matching TRBD2. The length of the CDR3 is 18 residues. The trim removed 5 bases at V and 3 bases at J, leaving 9 bases unmatched. Germline CDR1 reads SGHAT; CDR2 reads FQNNGV.

This clonotype is classed as medium-sized. The chain couples TRBV30 to TRBJ2-1, with 11 bases lining up with TRBD1. The germline gives CDR1 GTSNPN, CDR2 SVGIG (reference sequence). Trimming took 1 base from V and 6 from J; bases not matched to a gene: 5. This CDR3 has 15 amino acids. This CDR3 is CAWSGTGGPSNEQFF. For the CDR3, the DNA is TGTGCCTGGAGTGGGACAGGGGGCCCCTCCAATGAGCAGTTCTTC.

Details on this clonotype: Germline and junction disagree at one end, which may indicate a read error. The chain links TRBV5-6 to TRBJ2-5, with 12 bases aligning to TRBD2. There are 17 residues in the CDR3. Germline CDR1 reads SGHDT; CDR2 reads YYEEEE. CDR3 coding DNA: TGCGCCAGCAGCCTGTCAAATCTAGCGGGAGGGCAAGAGACCCAGTACTTC. Translating it yields CASSLSNLAGGQETQYF.

There are a few counts of this clonotype. The chain carries TRBV5-1 and TRBJ2-7, with D tentatively TRBD2 (5 bases). The CDR3 contains 15 residues. Looked up from germline, CDR1 is SGHRS and CDR2 is YFSETQ. V was clipped by 2 bases and J by 4 bases, with 16 bases between them. CDR3 coding DNA: TGCGCCAGCAGCTTAGCCGGGAATAGGGCTTACGAGCAGTACTTC. Its protein product is CASSLAGNRAYEQYF.

In this sample, this clonotype is medium-sized (0.01 to 0.1%). This chain links TRBV10-3 with TRBJ2-2, with a possible D match to TRBD2 (5 bases). Trimming cost V 0 bases and J 0 bases, with 11 bases left between them. CDR3 length equals 17 residues. Germline CDR1 reads ENHRY; CDR2 reads SYGVKD. The chain's CDR3 is CAISESEDSANTGELFF. The DNA of the CDR3 is TGTGCCATCAGTGAGTCGGAGGACTCGGCGAACACCGGGGAGCTGTTTTTT.

By sample fraction, this clonotype is medium-sized (0.01 to 0.1%). CDR3 region: CASSLSPTSVNEQFF. The CDR3 DNA sequence: TGTGCCAGCAGTTTGAGCCCGACTAGTGTCAATGAGCAGTTCTTC. The genes are TRBV27 and TRBJ2-1, with D possibly matching TRBD2 (6 bases). There are 15 residues in the CDR3. Germline V gene lookup returns CDR1 MNHEY and CDR2 SMNVEV (reference sequence). Trimming shortened V by 3 bases and J by 6 bases, and 15 bases separated the two germline ends.

This clonotype is medium-sized. The chain couples TRBV30 to TRBJ1-2; D is uncertain. This CDR3 contains 11 residues. Trimming removed 0 bases at V and 8 bases at J, with 7 bases between. Germline-derived CDR1 and CDR2 are GTSNPN and SVGIG (reference sequence). In DNA, the CDR3 is TGTGCCTGGAGTGTAGCCCAAGGCTACACCTTC. Translation gives CAWSVAQGYTF.

As concerns this clonotype: This may come from a read error, since a much larger clone is one base off. V is TRBV19 and J is TRBJ2-1, with 11 bases matching TRBD2. Germline V gene lookup returns CDR1 LNHDA and CDR2 SQIVND (reference sequence). This CDR3 has 15 amino acids. This chain's CDR3 is CASRFLAGGRHDQFF. The CDR3 DNA reads TGTGCCAGTAGGTTTCTAGCGGGAGGTCGCCATGATCAGTTCTTC. The entire variable domain, with the rest obtained from reference TRBV19 and TRBJ2-1, is as follows: DGGITQSPKYLFRKEGQNVTLSCEQNLNHDAMYWYRQDPGQGLRLIYYSQIVNDFQKGDIAEGYSVSREKKESFPLTVTSAQKNPTAFYLCASRFLAGGRHDQFFGPGTRLTVL.

J is TRBJ1-6 and V is TRBV5-1; D call uncertain. Deletions cut 0 bases from V and 4 bases from J, with 17 bases between. The CDR3 length is 18 residues. Germline CDR1 reads SGHRS; CDR2 reads YFSETQ. CDR3 loop: CASSLGVSRKSYNSPLHF. CDR3 bases: TGCGCCAGCAGCTTGGGTGTCAGCCGAAAAAGTTATAATTCACCCCTCCACTTT.

This clonotype was detected only a few times. The J gene is TRBJ2-3, the V gene TRBV14; D is ambiguous. CDR3 length equals 15 residues. The V gene lost 1 base and the J gene lost 0 bases, with 8 bases spanning the gap. CDR1 is SGHDN, CDR2 FVKESK, per germline. The CDR3 loop reads CASSQVSVSTDTQYF. DNA for the CDR3: TGTGCCAGCAGCCAAGTTTCCGTTAGCACAGATACGCAGTATTTT. Full variable domain (rest looked up from reference TRBV14 and TRBJ2-3): EAGVTQFPSHSVIEKGQTVTLRCDPISGHDNLYWYRRVMGKEIKFLLHFVKESKQDESGMPNNRFLAERTGGTYSTLKVQPAELEDSGVYFCASSQVSVSTDTQYFGPGTRLTVL.

Details on this clonotype: Given a much more abundant clone one base away, this may be a read error. This rearrangement joins TRBV6-5 to TRBJ2-7; 10 positions agree with TRBD2. CDR1 and CDR2 from the germline V gene are MNHEY and SVGAGI. Trimming removed 2 bases from V and 0 bases from J; junction bases left unmatched: 10. The CDR3 contains 18 residues. CDR3 DNA: TGTGCCAGCAGTTACCTTCCTACTAGCGGGGTAAGCTCCTACGAGCAGTACTTC. Translation: CASSYLPTSGVSSYEQYF.

This clonotype came up a few times. The gene calls are TRBV18 and TRBJ2-5; D is uncertain. The V and J ends lost 3 bases and 5 bases respectively, with 10 bases between them. The V gene's germline CDR1 is KGHSH and CDR2 LQKENI. The CDR3 is made up of 13 amino acids. CDR3 residues: CASSPRNGETQYF. The CDR3 DNA reads as TGTGCCAGCTCACCGAGAAACGGTGAGACCCAGTACTTC.

By frequency in the sample, this clonotype is medium-sized. CDR3 protein: CASTLGTPNTGELFF. CDR3 coding DNA: TGTGCCAGCACCCTGGGGACTCCTAACACCGGGGAGCTGTTTTTT. The chain combines TRBV27 with TRBJ2-2; D possibly corresponds to TRBD2 (6 bases). The CDR3 has 15 residues. Germline V gives CDR1 MNHEY, CDR2 SMNVEV (reference sequence). Trimming stripped 7 bases from V and 2 bases from J, with 14 bases between.

The V gene is TRBV5-1, the J gene TRBJ2-6; possibly TRBD1 or TRBD2 for D (5 bases each). CDR1 and CDR2 (germline): SGHRS, YFSETQ. The CDR3 runs 15 residues. The germline V and J ends were trimmed by 6 bases and 2 bases, with 12 bases remaining between them. The CDR3 loop reads CASNPQGAGANVLTF. The CDR3 coding sequence is TGCGCCAGCAACCCCCAGGGAGCTGGGGCCAACGTCCTGACTTTC.

Points on this clonotype: A much larger clone lies a single base off, so this may be a read error. The chain links TRBV6-4 to TRBJ2-7; 12 positions agree with TRBD2. Germline V gene sequence: CDR1 MRHNA, CDR2 SNTAGT. CDR3 size: 15 residues. DNA for the CDR3: TGTGCCAGCAGCCCCCGGACTAGCGGGACCTACGATCAGTACTTC. It is translated as CASSPRTSGTYDQYF.

V gene TRBV12-3 or TRBV12-4 combines with J gene TRBJ2-7, with D perhaps matching TRBD2 (5 bases). V was clipped by 6 bases and J by 0 bases, with 12 bases between them. The CDR3 totals 14 residues. CDR3 sequence reads: CASRIGEYSYEQYF. CDR3 DNA: TGTGCCAGCAGAATCGGGGAATACTCCTACGAGCAGTACTTC.

This chain uses TRBV6-5 with TRBJ1-1, with D possibly matching TRBD1 (5 bases). Per the germline V gene, CDR1 is MNHEY and CDR2 is SVGAGI. V lost 6 bases and J 2 bases, leaving 10 bases between the germline ends. CDR3 length: 13 amino acids. The CDR3 loop reads CASSSGDNTEAFF. The CDR3, as DNA: TGTGCCAGCAGCTCCGGGGACAACACTGAAGCTTTCTTT.

This clonotype is medium-sized by share. The chain recombines TRBV6-6 with TRBJ1-2; a weak D match, TRBD1 (5 bases). The CDR3 runs 14 residues. With 5 bases removed from V and 3 bases from J, the gap between germline ends came to 13 bases. Germline CDR1 and CDR2: MNHNY and SVGAGI (reference sequence). CDR3 sequence: CASSDIQGHYGYTF. In nucleotides, the CDR3 is TGTGCCAGCAGTGATATCCAGGGCCACTATGGCTACACCTTC.